A single sample is the source of the 26 T cell receptor beta chains below, sequenced in a study of T cells in Graves' hyperthyroidism and ophthalmopathy. The source material, RNA transcripts, was used to amplify TCR beta CDR3 regions. HTBI primers were used for first-round RT-PCR of the TCR CDR3. TCRdb recomputed calls from the multiplex PCR reads with MiXCR, one row per CDR3 protein. The sample carries around 440,000 distinct CDR3 sequences, approximately 15% recorded once. Material: blood. These receptors were taken from a woman younger than 35 with Graves' hyperthyroidism.

Many counts were recorded for this clonotype. The V call is TRBV20-1, the J call TRBJ2-5; TRBD1 aligns across 8 bases. Germline assignment: CDR1 DFQATT and CDR2 SNEGSKA (reference sequence). Losses at the gene ends were 5 bases for V and 3 bases for J; bases not matched to a gene: 8. CDR3 size: 14 residues. As DNA, the CDR3 is TGCAGTGCTTTAACCGGGACAGGTGAAGAGACCCAGTACTTC. Translating gives CSALTGTGEETQYF.

The chain has TRBV4-2 and TRBJ1-1; D unclear. CDR3 length: 14 amino acids. V lost 3 bases to trimming and J lost 10 bases, with 18 bases between them. Germline assignment: CDR1 LGHNA and CDR2 YNFKEQ. CDR3 protein: CASSHESSVLGAFF. Written as DNA, the CDR3 is TGTGCCAGCAGCCACGAGTCCAGTGTACTCGGAGCTTTCTTT.

This chain joins TRBV9 and TRBJ2-2; 14 nucleotides agree with TRBD2. J gave up 3 bases and V 3 bases, and 1 base lay outside the gene matches. Germline CDR1 reads SGDLS; CDR2 reads YYNGEE. CDR3 length: 16 amino acids. The CDR3 here is CASSGGLAGDTGELFF. In DNA form, the CDR3 reads TGTGCCAGCAGCGGGGGACTAGCGGGAGACACCGGGGAGCTGTTTTTT. Using reference TRBV9 and TRBJ2-2 for the parts outside the CDR3, the full variable domain is DSGVTQTPKHLITATGQRVTLRCSPRSGDLSVYWYQQSLDQGLQFLIQYYNGEERAKGNILERFSAQQFPDLHSELNLSSLELGDSALYFCASSGGLAGDTGELFFGEGSRLTVL.

This clonotype appeared once. The J gene is TRBJ2-1, the V gene TRBV19, with 9 bases matching TRBD2. The CDR3 runs to 14 residues. The germline CDR1 and CDR2 sequences are LNHDA and SQIVND (reference sequence). V shed 7 bases and J 6 bases; nucleotides not matched to a gene: 7. The CDR3 coding sequence is TGTGCCAGTACCGAAGCGGGGGGACGCAATGAGCAGTTCTTC. This codes for CASTEAGGRNEQFF.

The chain recombines TRBV4-2 with TRBJ2-3; TRBD2 aligns across 7 bases. Trimming at V came to 0 bases and at J to 0 bases, leaving 12 bases not matched to a gene. The CDR3 runs to 19 residues. Germline assignment: CDR1 LGHNA and CDR2 YNFKEQ. DNA of the CDR3: TGTGCCAGCAGCCAAGATGCTAGCGGAGAGGGTTATAGCACAGATACGCAGTATTTT. It encodes CASSQDASGEGYSTDTQYF.

This clonotype was seen many times. This chain joins TRBV20-1 and TRBJ2-7; D is possibly TRBD1 or TRBD2 (6 bases each). CDR1 and CDR2 (germline): DFQATT, SNEGSKA (reference sequence). Trimming left V 0 bases short and J 2 bases short, with 11 bases between. The CDR3 is 14 residues long. CDR3 in DNA: TGCAGTGCTAGAGAGAGGGGGGATACCTACGAGCAGTACTTC. Protein: CSARERGDTYEQYF.

The chain uses TRBV2 and TRBJ2-1; TRBD1 or TRBD2 may be the D gene (5 bases each). The CDR3 sequence is 14 residues long. Per germline, CDR1 SNHLY and CDR2 FYNNEI. Trimming shortened V by 0 bases and J by 4 bases, and 7 bases separated the two germline ends. CDR3 amino acids: CASSEAGDYNEQFF. For the CDR3, the DNA is TGTGCCAGCAGTGAAGCGGGGGATTACAATGAGCAGTTCTTC. The whole variable domain, filled in from reference TRBV2 and TRBJ2-1, reads EPEVTQTPSHQVTQMGQEVILRCVPISNHLYFYWYRQILGQKVEFLVSFYNNEISEKSEIFDDQFSVERPDGSNFTLKIRSTKLEDSAMYFCASSEAGDYNEQFFGPGTRLTVL.

V usage is TRBV7-2 and J usage is TRBJ1-2, with a possible D match to TRBD1 (6 bases). This CDR3 is 17 amino acids long. V lost 2 bases and J 4 bases, leaving 20 bases between the germline ends. Germline V CDR1 and CDR2: SGHTA, FQGNSA. This CDR3 reads CASSLSRTGPSFYGYTF. The DNA for the CDR3 is TGTGCCAGCAGCTTATCAAGAACAGGGCCCTCCTTCTATGGCTACACCTTC.

This clonotype has a count of ten or more. V is TRBV18 and J is TRBJ1-3; perhaps TRBD1 as D (6 bases). Trimming pared 6 bases from V and 0 bases from J, leaving 21 bases between. Germline V gene lookup returns CDR1 KGHSH and CDR2 LQKENI. The CDR3 runs 18 residues. CDR3 nucleotide sequence: TGTGCCAGCTCGCCCAGTAGGACAGCCACGTTCTCTGGAAACACCATATATTTT. Translating it yields CASSPSRTATFSGNTIYF.

This clonotype was seen at least ten times. J is TRBJ1-2 and V is TRBV6-2 or TRBV6-3, with D tentatively TRBD1 (5 bases). CDR1 and CDR2 from the germline V gene are MNHEY and SVGEGT. The germline V and J ends were trimmed by 7 bases and 6 bases, with 15 bases remaining between them. This CDR3 spans 13 amino acids. The CDR3 DNA sequence: TGTGCCAGCACCCTCCGGGGGACGGATGGCTACACCTTC. Protein: CASTLRGTDGYTF.

This clonotype was seen many times. V gene TRBV14 combines with J gene TRBJ2-7; tentatively, D is TRBD2 (6 bases). Trimming stripped 2 bases from V and 3 bases from J, with 20 bases between. CDR3 length: 17 residues. The germline V gene has CDR1 SGHDN and CDR2 FVKESK. The CDR3 DNA reads TGTGCCAGCAGCCAAAACTCGGCGGGGTTTTTCAACTACGAGCAGTACTTC. Amino acid sequence: CASSQNSAGFFNYEQYF.

Many counts were recorded for this clonotype. The chain has TRBV27 and TRBJ2-1; D not certain. The CDR3 has 15 amino acids. Germline V gene data show CDR1 as MNHEY and CDR2 as SMNVEV (reference sequence). V shed 5 bases and J shed 3 bases, with 14 bases lying between them. The CDR3 coding sequence is TGTGCCAGCAGTCCGGTAGAGGAGCGCTACAATGAGCAGTTCTTC. Translation gives CASSPVEERYNEQFF.

The CDR3 DNA sequence: TGTGCCAGTTGGGCAAGGGACACAGATACGCAGTATTTT. Translating it yields CASWARDTDTQYF. The chain carries TRBV19 and TRBJ2-3; D is undetermined. The CDR3 has 13 residues. CDR1 and CDR2 from the germline V gene are LNHDA and SQIVND (reference sequence). V lost 8 bases and J 2 bases, leaving 11 bases between the germline ends.

As concerns this clonotype: One base away lies a much larger clone, so this may be a sequencing read error. The chain has TRBV6-1 and TRBJ1-2; 8 positions match TRBD1. V trimming: 5 bases; J trimming: 3 bases; junction bases outside the gene matches: 5. Per the germline V gene, CDR1 is MNHNS and CDR2 is SASEGT. This CDR3 region has 14 residues. CDR3 DNA: TGTGCCAGCAGTAAGGACAGGGATTACTATGGCTACACCTTC. It translates to CASSKDRDYYGYTF.

Many counts were recorded for this clonotype. The J gene is TRBJ1-1, the V gene TRBV15; D unresolved. Trimming shortened V by 3 bases and J by 1 base, and 6 bases separated the two germline ends. CDR1 and CDR2 (germline): LNHNV, YYDKDF (reference sequence). The CDR3 has 13 residues. CDR3: CATSSLKNTEAFF. The CDR3 DNA reads as TGTGCCACCAGCAGCCTCAAGAACACTGAAGCTTTCTTT.

This clonotype was picked up a small number of times. This rearrangement joins TRBV3-1 to TRBJ2-5; the match to TRBD2 covers 8 bases. Germline V gene sequence: CDR1 LGHDT, CDR2 YNNKEL (reference sequence). J gave up 9 bases and V 0 bases, and 6 bases lay outside the gene matches. The CDR3 runs 14 residues. The CDR3 spells CASSQDRGGAAQYF. DNA for the CDR3: TGTGCCAGCAGCCAAGATCGGGGGGGGGCGGCCCAGTACTTC.

This clonotype was seen many times. The chain is built from TRBV6-1 and TRBJ2-1, with 8 nucleotides matching TRBD2. This CDR3 region has 17 residues. Germline CDR1 and CDR2: MNHNS and SASEGT. Losses at the gene ends were 7 bases for V and 7 bases for J; bases not matched to a gene: 18. CDR3 amino acids: CASNDPKSGGARNEQFF. As DNA, the CDR3 is TGTGCCAGCAACGACCCTAAAAGCGGGGGTGCGAGAAATGAGCAGTTCTTC.

Details on this clonotype: A much more abundant neighbour one base away suggests this may be a read error. The gene calls are TRBV10-3 and TRBJ2-5; maybe TRBD2 (6 bases). This CDR3 spans 13 amino acids. The germline V gene encodes CDR1 ENHRY and CDR2 SYGVKD. With 6 bases removed from V and 4 bases from J, the gap between germline ends came to 12 bases. The CDR3 protein is CAISPSGGETQYF. The CDR3 nucleotides read TGTGCCATCAGCCCGTCCGGGGGAGAGACCCAGTACTTC.

This clonotype came up a few times. The chain employs TRBV30 and TRBJ2-7, with TRBD1 identical over 10 bases. The ends lost 2 bases at V and 7 bases at J; junction bases unmatched: 5. From germline, CDR1 is GTSNPN and CDR2 SVGIG (reference sequence). This CDR3 comprises 13 residues. The CDR3 loop reads CAWSFDRGQEQYF. CDR3 nucleotides: TGTGCCTGGAGTTTTGACAGGGGGCAAGAGCAGTACTTC.

V gene TRBV30 combines with J gene TRBJ2-7; D may be TRBD2 (6 bases). Looked up from germline, CDR1 is GTSNPN and CDR2 is SVGIG (reference sequence). V was cut by 0 bases and J by 5 bases, with 11 bases left in between. The length of the CDR3 is 13 residues. The CDR3 region has the DNA TGTGCCTGGAGTGTACGGAGGGAGGACGAGCAGTACTTC. Protein sequence: CAWSVRREDEQYF.

This clonotype was found a few times. This chain joins TRBV6-2 or TRBV6-3 and TRBJ1-5; perhaps TRBD1 as D (6 bases). Per germline, CDR1 MNHEY and CDR2 SVGEGT. V lost 7 bases, J lost 1 base, and 11 bases lay in between. CDR3 size: 14 residues. CDR3 in amino acids: CASTKGGSNQPQHF. CDR3 DNA sequence: TGTGCCAGCACCAAGGGGGGAAGCAATCAGCCCCAGCATTTT.

V is TRBV20-1 and J is TRBJ2-5; the match to TRBD1 covers 8 bases. With 1 base clipped from V and 5 bases from J, the junction kept 15 bases outside the gene matches. Looked up from germline, CDR1 is DFQATT and CDR2 is SNEGSKA (reference sequence). This CDR3 spans 17 amino acids. CDR3 sequence: CSARAGTGHGSRETQYF. The CDR3 bases are TGCAGTGCTAGAGCCGGGACAGGCCACGGGTCACGGGAGACCCAGTACTTC.

This clonotype was observed a handful of times. The V and J genes are TRBV27 and TRBJ2-1, with D possibly matching TRBD1 (5 bases). This CDR3 is built from 13 residues. With 5 bases removed from V and 7 bases from J, the gap between germline ends came to 12 bases. CDR1 is MNHEY and CDR2 is SMNVEV in the germline V gene (reference sequence). The CDR3 spells CASSEGVPNEQFF. CDR3 nucleotide sequence: TGTGCCAGCAGTGAAGGGGTACCGAATGAGCAGTTCTTC.

This chain connects TRBV19 to TRBJ1-1, with TRBD1 as a possible D gene (5 bases). The CDR3 has 15 amino acids. V shed 3 bases and J shed 6 bases, with 17 bases lying between them. From germline, CDR1 is LNHDA and CDR2 SQIVND (reference sequence). The DNA for the CDR3 is TGTGCCAGTAGTATTTCGCCGGGGACGGGCGCTGAAGCTTTCTTT. Its protein is CASSISPGTGAEAFF.

This clonotype came up many times. V usage is TRBV3-1 and J usage is TRBJ2-7, with 10 bases aligning to TRBD2. V trimming: 1 base; J trimming: 4 bases; junction bases outside the gene matches: 7. The germline V gene has CDR1 LGHDT and CDR2 YNNKEL (reference sequence). The CDR3 runs to 16 residues. The CDR3 loop is CASSQGASGSGYEQYF. In DNA, the CDR3 is TGTGCCAGCAGCCAAGGGGCTAGCGGGAGTGGGTACGAGCAGTACTTC.

This clonotype was seen many times. The genes are TRBV18 and TRBJ2-7; the D is unclear. Per germline, CDR1 KGHSH and CDR2 LQKENI. CDR3 length: 14 residues. Trimming removed 1 base from V and 6 bases from J, with 13 bases in between. CDR3 in DNA: TGTGCCAGCTCACCACAAGATAGCCTAGGCGAGCAGTACTTC. Amino acids: CASSPQDSLGEQYF.